This T cell receptor beta chain was sequenced for a study of blood T cells in healthy people across ages. The germline V gene encodes CDR1 MNHNS and CDR2 SASEGT. This CDR3 has 12 amino acids. The ends were cut back, 6 bases at V and 3 bases at J, with 6 bases in the middle. The table lists this clonotype with a few counts. A sample-barcoded 5' primer and a J-beta primer mix were used in a second PCR of about 6 to 11 cycles. TCRdb reanalysed the 5' RACE reads using MiXCR and keeps one entry per CDR3 protein. The profile shows more than 800,000 distinct CDR3 sequences, less than 50% of them singletons. The rearrangement links TRBV6-1 to TRBJ2-1; the D is unclear. The sequence derives from an older woman in good health. Sequencing used blood. In DNA form, the CDR3 reads TGTGCCAGCAGGCCAAACTACAATGAGCAGTTCTTC. Residues: CASRPNYNEQFF.